The subject of this entry is one TCR beta chain. Its target is unknown. TCRdb fed the RT-PCR reads into MiXCR, producing one record per CDR3 protein. The data contain around 710,000 distinct CDR3 sequences, 11% to 15% of them singletons. This sample is drawn from a study of response to subunit inactivated influenza vaccine. General study points: Authors suggested each seasonal influenza vaccination recruits few new T cells.

This CDR3 has 14 amino acids. Germline CDR1 and CDR2: SQVTM and ANQGSEA. The V and J ends lost 0 bases and 4 bases respectively, with 13 bases between them. The material was PBMCs from blood, obtained approximately 15 days before vaccination. This chain joins TRBV29-1 and TRBJ2-7; a possible D gene is TRBD2 (6 bases). The source is a man aged 50 to 60 who received an inactivated influenza vaccine. The CDR3 region has the DNA TGCAGCGTTGAAGAGGCTAGCCGGGGGTACGAGCAGTACTTC. Its protein is CSVEEASRGYEQYF.